The 9 T cell receptor beta chains reported below all come from one sample, sequenced in a study of T cell changes during pregnancy in multiple sclerosis. The protocol was immunoSEQ multiplex PCR, while the TCRdb copy is restricted to in-frame clones and leaves out a portion. The sample yields approximately 89,000 clones, 94% seen once. The sample in question was peripheral blood, obtained in the third trimester of pregnancy. The receptors were sampled from a female donor with multiple sclerosis, enrolled in a pregnancy study.

The rearrangement links TRBV10-3 to TRBJ2-1; 7 nucleotides line up with TRBD2. CDR1 is ENHRY and CDR2 is SYGVKD in the germline V gene. This CDR3 spans 14 amino acids. V was pared by 7 bases and J by 3 bases, with 6 bases of the junction left unmatched. CDR3 in DNA: TGTGCCATCACCGGACTAGGGGACTACAATGAGCAGTTCTTC. Translating it yields CAITGLGDYNEQFF.

The J gene is TRBJ2-6, the V gene TRBV19; D is possibly TRBD2 (6 bases). V was cut by 3 bases and J by 0 bases, with 9 bases left in between. Germline loops: CDR1 LNHDA, CDR2 SQIVND (reference sequence). This CDR3 has 16 amino acids. The CDR3 sequence is CASSMSRDSGANVLTF. DNA for the CDR3: TGTGCCAGTAGTATGTCGCGGGACTCTGGGGCCAACGTCCTGACTTTC.

This chain joins TRBV9 and TRBJ1-2; no reliable D call. Germline V CDR1 and CDR2: SGDLS, YYNGEE. The CDR3 runs 11 residues. The V gene lost 0 bases and the J gene lost 7 bases, with 4 bases spanning the gap. In DNA form, the CDR3 reads TGTGCCAGCAGCGTAGGAGTTGGCTACACCTTC. Residues: CASSVGVGYTF. Based on the CDR3 plus reference TRBV9 and TRBJ1-2, the full variable domain is DSGVTQTPKHLITATGQRVTLRCSPRSGDLSVYWYQQSLDQGLQFLIQYYNGEERAKGNILERFSAQQFPDLHSELNLSSLELGDSALYFCASSVGVGYTFGSGTRLTVV.

This chain links TRBV5-4 with TRBJ2-5; TRBD2 might be the D (5 bases). Looked up from germline, CDR1 is SGHNT and CDR2 is YYREEE (reference sequence). The V and J ends lost 4 bases and 3 bases respectively, with 10 bases between them. The CDR3 extends over 13 amino acids. CDR3 bases: TGTGCCAGCAGCCCGGGGATCAAAGAGACCCAGTACTTC. Translating gives CASSPGIKETQYF.

This clone has just one count. V is TRBV19 and J is TRBJ1-1, with 9 nucleotides matching TRBD1. The germline V gene has CDR1 LNHDA and CDR2 SQIVND (reference sequence). The V gene end was trimmed by 3 bases and the J gene end by 3 bases; junction bases not matched to a gene: 5. The CDR3 sequence is 15 residues long. The CDR3 bases are TGTGCCAGTAGTATGTGGGGACAGGGCCACACTGAAGCTTTCTTT. It yields the protein CASSMWGQGHTEAFF.

J is TRBJ1-1 and V is TRBV11-2, with D hard to call. Trimming removed 5 bases from V and 0 bases from J, with 7 bases in between. Germline loops: CDR1 SGHAT, CDR2 FQNNGV. The CDR3 spans 13 residues. CDR3 coding DNA: TGTGCCAGCAGCGCGAAGTTGAACACTGAAGCTTTCTTT. It is translated as CASSAKLNTEAFF.

The chain combines TRBV4-3 with TRBJ2-6; D unresolved. This CDR3 comprises 15 residues. Trimming cost V 0 bases and J 0 bases, with 3 bases left between them. The germline V gene encodes CDR1 LGHNA and CDR2 YSLEER. For the CDR3, the DNA is TGCGCCAGCAGCCAAGAACACTCTGGGGCCAACGTCCTGACTTTC. Residues: CASSQEHSGANVLTF.

J is TRBJ1-4 and V is TRBV6-5; 8 bases line up with TRBD1. Germline V gene lookup returns CDR1 MNHEY and CDR2 SVGAGI. J lost 5 bases, V lost 6 bases, and 8 bases had no gene match. This CDR3 comprises 15 residues. CDR3 in amino acids: CASSSYRGKNEKLFF. The CDR3 DNA sequence: TGTGCCAGCAGCTCTTACAGGGGGAAAAATGAAAAACTGTTTTTT.

The chain carries TRBV7-2 and TRBJ2-3; TRBD2 aligns across 11 bases. The CDR3 extends over 15 amino acids. Looked up from germline, CDR1 is SGHTA and CDR2 is FQGNSA. V dropped 3 bases and J dropped 6; count of bases not matched to a gene: 5. The CDR3 sequence is CASSFSGRALDTQYF. The DNA of the CDR3 is TGTGCCAGCAGCTTTAGCGGGAGGGCATTGGATACGCAGTATTTT.